The TCR beta chain described here comes from a study of vaccination and CD4 T cells after COVID-19. Study at large: Post-vaccine sampling followed dose two by a median 72 days (range 14 to 241).

The V segment lost 2 bases and the J segment 0 bases; nucleotides outside the gene matches: 4. From germline, CDR1 is KGHDR and CDR2 SFDVKD. The CDR3 has 18 residues. The time point denotes: late sampling 161 to 241 days after vaccination in a few convalescent patients. Indicated treatment: roughly 10-day PBMC culture with coronavirus spike peptide pools or control peptides (ViraFEST assay). In the ViraFEST assay, peptide-pool expansion preceded TCR sequencing of expanded clonotypes. Half the medium was exchanged for fresh IL-2 medium on days 3 and 7. As for this clonotype: Its target is not known.

Sequencing of the DNA from cultured CD4+ T cells was carried out with the Oncomine TCR Beta short-read assay. Investigators isolated genomic DNA from cultured CD4+ T cells. MiXCR, applied by TCRdb to the PCR reads, yields one record per CDR3 protein. The sample has approximately 21,000 distinct CDR3 sequences, around 46% seen once. The sample in question was CD4+ T cells from blood, cultured in vitro, obtained about 7 months after SARS-CoV-2 vaccination. J is TRBJ2-5 and V is TRBV24-1, with 14 bases aligning to TRBD2. This TCR came from a human donor who had recovered from COVID-19. The CDR3 loop reads CATSDSRTSGRYQETQYF. CDR3 in DNA: TGTGCCACCAGTGATTCTCGGACTAGCGGGAGGTACCAAGAGACCCAGTACTTC.